The T cell receptor beta chain described here comes from a study of control samples from healthy donors and cancer patients. The method was immunoSEQ multiplex PCR; TCRdb's version includes in-frame clones alone and lacks a portion of them. The sample includes about 210,000 clones. Germline CDR1 is KGHDR and CDR2 is SFDVKD. With 2 bases clipped from V and 8 bases from J, the junction kept 11 bases outside the gene matches. The CDR3 contains 16 residues. The clonotype was recovered from a woman between 25 and 40 years old in good health. Sequenced input: blood. This chain joins TRBV24-1 and TRBJ1-2; TRBD1 matches at 9 bases. CDR3 nucleotide sequence: TGTGCCACCAGTGATTCTCGGACAGGGGAGTCTGGGGGCTACACCTTC. Translated: CATSDSRTGESGGYTF.